Below, 7 T cell receptor beta chains from the same sample are listed, as sequenced in a study of blood T cell repertoires in COVID-19. The protocol was immunoSEQ multiplex PCR, while the TCRdb copy is restricted to in-frame clones and leaves out a portion. The table lists fewer than 120,000 clones, 76% of them singletons. The sequenced material came from peripheral blood. The receptors stem from an elderly woman with acute or convalescent COVID-19.

CDR3 residues: CASSPSTGEQFF. The CDR3 region has the DNA TGTGCCAGCTCACCATCGACAGGTGAGCAGTTCTTC. The chain has TRBV18 and TRBJ2-1; D may be TRBD1 (6 bases). Germline V CDR1 and CDR2: KGHSH, LQKENI. Between the trimmed V and J ends, which lost 2 bases and 9 bases, there was a span of 8 bases. This CDR3 spans 12 amino acids.

In this sample, this clone turned up a few times. This chain joins TRBV3-1 (or the pseudogene TRBV3-2) and TRBJ2-7; 8 bases match TRBD2. V shed 3 bases and J 7 bases; nucleotides not matched to a gene: 5. Germline-derived CDR1 and CDR2 are LGHDT and YNNKEL (reference sequence). The CDR3 extends over 13 amino acids. CDR3 loop: CASSQTASGEQYF. CDR3 DNA: TGTGCCAGCAGCCAGACAGCTAGCGGGGAGCAGTACTTC.

This clone was recorded a few times. The CDR3 here is CASSVTQGEEAFF. As DNA, the CDR3 is TGTGCCAGCAGCGTTACACAGGGCGAAGAAGCTTTCTTT. The chain is built from TRBV6-5 and TRBJ1-1; a possible D gene is TRBD1 (6 bases). V was clipped by 6 bases and J by 8 bases, with 16 bases between them. This CDR3 is 13 amino acids long. CDR1 is MNHEY, CDR2 SVGAGI, per germline.

This clone was detected a few times. CDR3 sequence: CASSFRQGGWGANGYTF. Written as DNA, the CDR3 is TGTGCCAGCAGCTTCCGACAGGGCGGTTGGGGAGCGAATGGCTACACCTTC. The chain joins TRBV3-1 (or the pseudogene TRBV3-2) to TRBJ1-2; 7 positions match TRBD1. This CDR3 is 17 amino acids long. Germline V gene lookup returns CDR1 LGHDT and CDR2 YNNKEL (reference sequence). V gave up 5 bases and J gave up 6 bases; unmatched junction bases: 18.

This sequence joins TRBV24-1 and TRBJ1-2; 10 nucleotides line up with TRBD1. This CDR3 is 16 amino acids long. V gave up 4 bases and J gave up 6 bases; unmatched junction bases: 10. Per germline, CDR1 KGHDR and CDR2 SFDVKD. CDR3 nucleotide sequence: TGTGCCACCAGTGACCCCGGGACAGGGGAAGGGGATGGCTACACCTTC. This encodes CATSDPGTGEGDGYTF.

This sequence joins TRBV7-2 and TRBJ1-5; possible D gene TRBD1, 6 bases. CDR3 size: 13 residues. The V end was cut by 6 bases, the J end by 3 bases, with 9 bases between. The germline V gene has CDR1 SGHTA and CDR2 FQGNSA. The chain's CDR3 is CASRDSLNQPQHF. CDR3 DNA: TGTGCCAGCAGGGACAGCCTCAATCAGCCCCAGCATTTT.

J is TRBJ1-3 and V is TRBV30; D call uncertain. Germline loops: CDR1 GTSNPN, CDR2 SVGIG (reference sequence). This CDR3 is 16 amino acids long. The germline V and J ends were trimmed by 0 bases and 4 bases, with 16 bases remaining between them. The CDR3 here is CAWSVRFSEVGNTIYF. CDR3 DNA: TGTGCCTGGAGTGTACGTTTCTCGGAGGTGGGAAACACCATATATTTT.